The 26 T cell receptor beta chains in this list originate from one sample, sequenced in a study of shared clonotypes between healthy human individuals. Naive-designated CD8 cells lacked CD45RO, were positively enriched for CCR7, and omitted terminally differentiated effector memory CD45RA+ cells. Clones were sequenced by immunoSEQ multiplex PCR, and TCRdb holds only the in-frame ones, with some missing. The repertoire includes some 2 million clones, about 95% of them detected once, and roughly 1% sits in the top ten. The specimen sequenced was naive CD8+ T cells sorted from blood. The receptors here all came from a man between 18 and 35 years old in good health.

Turning to this clone: Other DNA sequences in this specimen translate into the identical CDR3. The rearrangement joins TRBV5-5 to TRBJ2-7; 10 positions match TRBD1. Trimming at V came to 0 bases and at J to 4 bases, leaving 1 base not matched to a gene. The CDR3 spans 14 residues. Germline V CDR1 and CDR2: SGHKS, YYEKEE (reference sequence). The CDR3 region is CASSLGTGGYEQYF. As DNA, the CDR3 is TGTGCCAGCAGCTTGGGGACAGGGGGGTACGAGCAGTACTTC. The variable domain in full, completed from reference TRBV5-5 and TRBJ2-7, reads DAGVTQSPTHLIKTRGQQVTLRCSPISGHKSVSWYQQVLGQGPQFIFQYYEKEERGRGNFPDRFSARQFPNYSSELNVNALLLGDSALYLCASSLGTGGYEQYFGPGTRLTVT.

The gene calls are TRBV11-2 and TRBJ2-7; D remains ambiguous. The CDR3 covers 12 residues. V lost 0 bases and J 5 bases, leaving 5 bases between the germline ends. From germline, CDR1 is SGHAT and CDR2 FQNNGV. The CDR3 is CASSLEEDEQYF. The CDR3 DNA sequence: TGTGCCAGCAGCTTAGAAGAGGACGAGCAGTACTTC.

A note on this clone: Other DNA sequences of this sample code for an identical CDR3. The chain employs TRBV7-6 and TRBJ2-7; TRBD1 agrees at 7 bases. In germline, CDR1 is SGHVS, CDR2 FNYEAQ. With 1 base clipped from V and 3 bases from J, the junction kept 3 bases outside the gene matches. This CDR3 is 14 amino acids long. The CDR3 DNA reads TGTGCCAGCAGCTTAGTACGGGACAGCTACGAGCAGTACTTC. The encoded protein is CASSLVRDSYEQYF.

V gene TRBV6-1 combines with J gene TRBJ1-5; a possible D gene is TRBD1 (5 bases). CDR3 length: 13 amino acids. V was clipped by 7 bases and J by 5 bases, with 12 bases between them. Germline lookup yields CDR1 MNHNS and CDR2 SASEGT. Here the CDR3 DNA reads TGTGCCAGCAAGGCGCAGGGCGATCAGCCCCAGCATTTT. This translates into CASKAQGDQPQHF.

The CDR3 DNA follows: TGTGCCAGCAGCGCACGGACTAGCGATGTTTACGAGCAGTACTTC. It specifies CASSARTSDVYEQYF. The rearrangement uses TRBV9 and TRBJ2-7, with 9 bases fitting TRBD2. This CDR3 is 15 amino acids long. The J segment lost 4 bases and the V segment lost 3 bases, leaving 8 bases of the junction unmatched. Germline V gives CDR1 SGDLS, CDR2 YYNGEE.

On this clone: This sample also contains other DNA sequences that code for the same CDR3. This chain connects TRBV4-1 to TRBJ1-1; no definite D call. V shed 0 bases and J shed 0 bases, with 8 bases lying between them. This CDR3 region has 15 residues. Germline CDR1 is MGHRA and CDR2 is YSYEKL. The CDR3 protein is CASSQDPRLNTEAFF. CDR3 in DNA: TGCGCCAGCAGCCAAGATCCGAGATTGAACACTGAAGCTTTCTTT.

The chain carries TRBV7-6 and TRBJ1-1; D uncertain. The CDR3 is 15 amino acids. Germline CDR1 reads SGHVS; CDR2 reads FNYEAQ. Trimming left V 5 bases short and J 0 bases short, with 13 bases between. The CDR3 nucleotides read TGTGCCAGCAGCCCCCTATCGGGCATGAACACTGAAGCTTTCTTT. Its translation is CASSPLSGMNTEAFF. Full variable domain (remainder filled in from reference TRBV7-6 and TRBJ1-1): GAGVSQSPRYKVTKRGQDVALRCDPISGHVSLYWYRQALGQGPEFLTYFNYEAQQDKSGLPNDRFSAERPEGSISTLTIQRTEQRDSAMYRCASSPLSGMNTEAFFGQGTRLTVV.

The rearrangement joins TRBV6-1 to TRBJ2-1; the match to TRBD1 covers 7 bases. Unmatched junction bases numbered 4, after V lost 3 bases and J lost 2 bases. The germline CDR1 and CDR2 sequences are MNHNS and SASEGT. The CDR3 length is 15 residues. CDR3 loop: CASSDGTEAYNEQFF. In DNA form, the CDR3 reads TGTGCCAGCAGTGACGGGACAGAGGCCTACAATGAGCAGTTCTTC.

The chain is built from TRBV29-1 and TRBJ2-7; 7 positions match TRBD1. V shed 6 bases and J 5 bases; nucleotides not matched to a gene: 7. CDR1 SQVTM and CDR2 ANQGSEA come from the germline V gene. The CDR3 sequence is 12 residues long. In DNA form, the CDR3 reads TGCAGCGTGGCGACAGGGAGCCACGAGCAGTACTTC. This gives the protein CSVATGSHEQYF.

V gene TRBV7-8 combines with J gene TRBJ2-7; 7 positions agree with TRBD2. The CDR3 has 15 amino acids. V was clipped by 2 bases and J by 0 bases; unmatched bases: 4. From germline, CDR1 is SGHVS and CDR2 FQNEAQ. The CDR3 is CASSLISGYSYEQYF. CDR3 coding DNA: TGTGCCAGCAGCTTAATTAGCGGGTACTCCTACGAGCAGTACTTC.

This clone appeared once. The CDR3: CASSLAQANYGYTF. Here the CDR3 DNA reads TGTGCCAGCAGCTTAGCCCAGGCGAACTATGGCTACACCTTC. The rearrangement joins TRBV11-2 to TRBJ1-2, with D hard to call. The V and J ends lost 1 base and 2 bases respectively, with 8 bases between them. This CDR3 contains 14 residues. CDR1 is SGHAT and CDR2 is FQNNGV in the germline V gene.

Remarks on this clone: The same CDR3 is also encoded by other DNA sequences in this sample. The CDR3 is CASSLAQGAYNEQFF. The CDR3 DNA is TGCGCCAGCAGCTTGGCCCAGGGGGCCTACAATGAGCAGTTCTTC. The chain links TRBV5-1 to TRBJ2-1; 7 nucleotides line up with TRBD1. This CDR3 has 15 amino acids. With 0 bases clipped from V and 2 bases from J, the junction kept 2 bases outside the gene matches. Looked up from germline, CDR1 is SGHRS and CDR2 is YFSETQ.

V gene TRBV15 combines with J gene TRBJ2-3; D tentatively reads TRBD1 or TRBD2 (5 bases each). CDR3 length: 15 residues. Trimming removed 8 bases at V and 0 bases at J, with 15 bases between. The V gene's germline CDR1 is LNHNV and CDR2 YYDKDF (reference sequence). The DNA for the CDR3 is TGTGCCACCGCATTGGGGGTCACTAGCACAGATACGCAGTATTTT. It encodes CATALGVTSTDTQYF.

This chain links TRBV25-1 with TRBJ1-5; D gene uncertain. Germline V gene sequence: CDR1 MGHDK, CDR2 SYGVNS. V was pared by 10 bases and J by 0 bases, with 22 bases between. This CDR3 comprises 17 residues. The CDR3 DNA sequence: TGTGCCACAGTTCTGGCAGCTGAATTACATAGCAATCAGCCCCAGCATTTT. This encodes CATVLAAELHSNQPQHF. The full variable domain, rest sourced from reference TRBV25-1 and TRBJ1-5, is EADIYQTPRYLVIGTGKKITLECSQTMGHDKMYWYQQDPGMELHLIHYSYGVNSTEKGDLSSESTVSRIRTEHFPLTLESARPSHTSQYLCATVLAAELHSNQPQHFGDGTRLSIL.

This chain joins TRBV4-3 and TRBJ2-2; the match to TRBD2 covers 10 bases. V lost 0 bases to trimming and J lost 5 bases; unmatched junction nucleotides: 6. Germline lookup yields CDR1 LGHNA and CDR2 YSLEER. The length of the CDR3 is 17 residues. This chain's CDR3 is CASSQESSGSLTGELFF. The CDR3 DNA reads TGCGCCAGCAGCCAAGAATCTAGCGGGAGTTTAACCGGGGAGCTGTTTTTT.

This clone was observed a few times. CDR3 region: CASSQDAFQGYGYTF. The CDR3 DNA is TGCGCCAGCAGCCAGGACGCCTTTCAGGGCTATGGCTACACCTTC. The chain recombines TRBV4-1 with TRBJ1-2; TRBD1 might be the D (5 bases). V dropped 3 bases and J dropped 4 bases, with 15 bases sitting between them. CDR1 and CDR2 (germline): MGHRA, YSYEKL. The CDR3 has 15 residues.

The chain employs TRBV2 and TRBJ1-1; D is possibly TRBD1 (6 bases). The CDR3 is made up of 12 amino acids. Germline V gives CDR1 SNHLY, CDR2 FYNNEI. Trimming pared 6 bases from V and 9 bases from J, leaving 14 bases between. CDR3 nucleotides: TGTGCCAGCAGGGACGGACAGACTCAAGCTTTCTTT. This gives the protein CASRDGQTQAFF. Looking up the rest from reference TRBV2 and TRBJ1-1 gives the full variable domain: EPEVTQTPSHQVTQMGQEVILRCVPISNHLYFYWYRQILGQKVEFLVSFYNNEISEKSEIFDDQFSVERPDGSNFTLKIRSTKLEDSAMYFCASRDGQTQAFFGQGTRLTVV.

CDR3 DNA sequence: TGTGCCAGCAGACCCGGACTAGCGGGTTTTCTCGACGAGCAGTACTTC. Residues: CASRPGLAGFLDEQYF. The rearrangement joins TRBV28 to TRBJ2-7, with 11 bases fitting TRBD2. CDR1 and CDR2 (germline): MDHEN, SYDVKM. The CDR3 length is 16 residues. The trim removed 6 bases at V and 5 bases at J, leaving 12 bases unmatched.

The gene calls are TRBV28 and TRBJ2-7, with a tentative D call TRBD2 (6 bases). The CDR3 runs 16 residues. Trimming stripped 2 bases from V and 3 bases from J, with 17 bases between. Germline CDR1 is MDHEN and CDR2 is SYDVKM. The CDR3 DNA reads as TGTGCCAGCAGTTTAGATTCTGAGGGAGGTTACTACGAGCAGTACTTC. Translation gives CASSLDSEGGYYEQYF.

The rearrangement joins TRBV30 to TRBJ2-3, with 7 bases lining up with TRBD2. V gave up 3 bases and J gave up 2 bases; unmatched junction bases: 11. Germline CDR1 reads GTSNPN; CDR2 reads SVGIG (reference sequence). There are 16 residues in the CDR3. CDR3 protein: CAWRALVGGSTDTQYF. The CDR3 coding sequence is TGTGCCTGGAGGGCCCTGGTCGGGGGGTCCACAGATACGCAGTATTTT.

The chain employs TRBV5-6 and TRBJ2-2, with TRBD2 identical over 9 bases. Trimming took 0 bases from V and 7 from J; bases not matched to a gene: 10. Germline CDR1 and CDR2: SGHDT and YYEEEE. This CDR3 is built from 17 residues. CDR3 nucleotides: TGTGCCAGCAGCTTGGATTTGCGGGGGGGCCCAAACGGGGAGCTGTTTTTT. This translates into CASSLDLRGGPNGELFF.

The table lists this clone with a few counts. The V call is TRBV25-1, the J call TRBJ1-6; D uncertain. The CDR3 has 12 amino acids. Germline V gives CDR1 MGHDK, CDR2 SYGVNS. The V gene lost 2 bases and the J gene lost 9 bases, with 5 bases spanning the gap. CDR3 nucleotides: TGTGCCAGCAGTGAAGGAAGTTCACCCCTCCACTTT. This codes for CASSEGSSPLHF.

The rearrangement uses TRBV4-3 and TRBJ1-1; tentatively, D is TRBD1 (5 bases). V was clipped by 2 bases and J by 3 bases, with 7 bases between them. The CDR3 is 13 amino acids. Germline V CDR1 and CDR2: LGHNA, YSLEER. The CDR3 loop is CASSQRGYTEAFF. Written as DNA, the CDR3 is TGCGCCAGCAGCCAAAGGGGATACACTGAAGCTTTCTTT.

This chain uses TRBV5-6 with TRBJ2-7; a possible D gene is TRBD1 (6 bases). Germline V gene sequence: CDR1 SGHDT, CDR2 YYEEEE. The germline V and J ends were trimmed by 0 bases and 3 bases, with 10 bases remaining between them. The CDR3 length is 14 residues. CDR3 bases: TGTGCCAGCAGCTTGGCTCAGGGGAGCTACGAGCAGTACTTC. Protein: CASSLAQGSYEQYF.

V and J are TRBV7-9 and TRBJ2-1, with D unresolved. In germline, CDR1 is SEHNR, CDR2 FQNEAQ (reference sequence). The CDR3 runs to 11 residues. The V gene lost 5 bases and the J gene lost 9 bases, with 8 bases spanning the gap. CDR3 region: CASSEPGEQFF. In DNA form, the CDR3 reads TGTGCCAGCAGCGAGCCTGGTGAGCAGTTCTTC.

V usage is TRBV7-8 and J usage is TRBJ1-6; D is undetermined. CDR1 is SGHVS and CDR2 is FQNEAQ in the germline V gene. The germline V and J ends were trimmed by 1 base and 5 bases, with 6 bases remaining between them. The CDR3 sequence is 14 residues long. The CDR3 sequence: CASSLDGNNSPLHF. As DNA, the CDR3 is TGTGCCAGCAGCTTAGACGGAAATAATTCACCCCTCCACTTT.